The 25 T cell receptor beta chains below were found in one sample sequenced in a study of OX40 agonist ivuxolimab in advanced cancers. This table comes from immunoSEQ multiplex PCR, and its TCRdb copy is limited to in-frame clones, with some not included. The table lists approximately 77,000 clones, 92% of them singletons, with approximately 0.56% in the top ten. The input for sequencing was CD4+ or CD8+ T cells sorted from blood, taken in a trial of the OX40 agonist ivuxolimab. The receptors here all came from an adult with an advanced solid tumor such as melanoma, head and neck, liver or kidney cancer.

The rearrangement uses TRBV7-2 and TRBJ1-5; the match to TRBD1 covers 7 bases. The CDR3 totals 15 residues. Germline V lookup: CDR1 SGHTA, CDR2 FQGNSA. V was clipped by 4 bases and J by 5 bases; unmatched bases: 8. The CDR3 is CASSSRTGAHQPQHF. CDR3 coding DNA: TGTGCCAGCAGCTCGAGGACAGGAGCGCATCAGCCCCAGCATTTT.

The V gene is TRBV5-1, the J gene TRBJ2-2; D gene uncertain. The CDR3 spans 11 residues. From germline, CDR1 is SGHRS and CDR2 YFSETQ. Trimming removed 0 bases at V and 6 bases at J, with 0 bases between. The CDR3 region is CASSLAGELFF. DNA for the CDR3: TGCGCCAGCAGCTTGGCCGGGGAGCTGTTTTTT.

This chain joins TRBV7-8 and TRBJ1-1, with D possibly being TRBD1 (5 bases). V lost 5 bases, J lost 3 bases, and 13 bases lay in between. This CDR3 is 14 amino acids long. The germline V gene encodes CDR1 SGHVS and CDR2 FQNEAQ. The CDR3 protein is CASSPLGGDTEAFF. The CDR3 DNA is TGTGCCAGCAGCCCCCTGGGGGGGGACACTGAAGCTTTCTTT.

This chain links TRBV6-5 with TRBJ1-2; D possibly corresponds to TRBD1 (6 bases). Looked up from germline, CDR1 is MNHEY and CDR2 is SVGAGI. This CDR3 has 15 residues. V gave up 7 bases and J gave up 7 bases, with 22 bases separating them. CDR3 protein: CASTDRPGGAGGYTF. The CDR3 coding sequence is TGTGCCAGCACCGACCGGCCGGGGGGGGCGGGTGGCTACACCTTC.

V is TRBV12-1 and J is TRBJ2-3; the D segment call TRBD2 is taken from the table without a DNA check. TRBV12-1 corresponds to a pseudogene. The CDR3 consists of 16 residues. The CDR3 loop reads CASSLGTTVTPDTQYF. For the CDR3, the DNA is TGTGCCAGCAGCTTAGGGACTACCGTTACCCCAGATACGCAGTATTTT.

The chain uses TRBV6-5 and TRBJ2-3, with a possible D match to TRBD1 (5 bases). This CDR3 has 16 amino acids. Germline loops: CDR1 MNHEY, CDR2 SVGAGI. V lost 0 bases and J 4 bases, leaving 14 bases between the germline ends. The CDR3 protein is CASSYSLDLGADTQYF. The CDR3 region has the DNA TGTGCCAGCAGTTACTCCCTAGACCTAGGGGCAGATACGCAGTATTTT.

The rearrangement joins TRBV28 to TRBJ2-3; D possibly uses TRBD1 or TRBD2 (5 bases each). The CDR3 runs to 14 residues. Trimming took off 11 bases at V and 2 bases at J, with 17 bases between the two ends. CDR1 is MDHEN and CDR2 is SYDVKM in the germline V gene. CDR3 in amino acids: CAARDPLITDTQYF. In nucleotides, the CDR3 is TGTGCCGCCCGGGACCCACTAATCACAGATACGCAGTATTTT.

V and J are TRBV7-3 and TRBJ2-3; no clear D. The V gene lost 1 base and the J gene lost 4 bases, with 12 bases spanning the gap. The CDR3 covers 15 residues. Germline CDR1 reads SGHTA; CDR2 reads FQGTGA. In DNA, the CDR3 is TGTGCCAGCAGCTTAATGGGAACCAAAGCAGATACGCAGTATTTT. This encodes CASSLMGTKADTQYF.

The genes are TRBV11-3 and TRBJ2-7; no definite D call. The CDR3 has 11 residues. Germline-derived CDR1 and CDR2 are SGHNT and YENEEA. Deletions cut 5 bases from V and 2 bases from J, with 4 bases between. This CDR3 is CASSRTYEQYF. CDR3 DNA sequence: TGTGCCAGCAGCCGTACCTACGAGCAGTACTTC.

This chain uses TRBV9 with TRBJ1-2; D ambiguous. Per germline, CDR1 SGDLS and CDR2 YYNGEE. The CDR3 runs 17 residues. Trimming left V 0 bases short and J 8 bases short, with 23 bases between. For the CDR3, the DNA is TGTGCCAGCAGCGTAGCGTCTCGGGTCCAGAGGACGCAAGGCTACACCTTC. This translates into CASSVASRVQRTQGYTF.

This clone appeared a single time. This chain links TRBV19 with TRBJ2-5; D may be TRBD1 or TRBD2 (5 bases each). V lost 5 bases and J 5 bases, leaving 18 bases between the germline ends. CDR1 is LNHDA and CDR2 is SQIVND in the germline V gene (reference sequence). This CDR3 is built from 15 residues. CDR3 residues: CASSFLPGTAETQYF. The CDR3, as DNA: TGTGCCAGTAGTTTCTTACCCGGGACCGCGGAGACCCAGTACTTC. The variable domain in full, with the rest retrieved from reference TRBV19 and TRBJ2-5, is DGGITQSPKYLFRKEGQNVTLSCEQNLNHDAMYWYRQDPGQGLRLIYYSQIVNDFQKGDIAEGYSVSREKKESFPLTVTSAQKNPTAFYLCASSFLPGTAETQYFGPGTRLLVL.

This chain connects TRBV18 to TRBJ2-6; 9 bases match TRBD1. V lost 5 bases, J lost 0 bases, and 5 bases stayed unmatched. There are 17 residues in the CDR3. Germline V CDR1 and CDR2: KGHSH, LQKENI. CDR3 DNA sequence: TGTGCCAGCTCAGTGGGACAGGGAAACTCTGGGGCCAACGTCCTGACTTTC. It codes for CASSVGQGNSGANVLTF.

The gene calls are TRBV28 and TRBJ1-1, with TRBD1 matching over 7 bases. Germline-derived CDR1 and CDR2 are MDHEN and SYDVKM. The CDR3 has 15 residues. Germline trimming cut 5 bases from V and 0 bases from J; bases unmatched to any gene: 6. CDR3 loop: CASSPPGGMNTEAFF. As DNA, the CDR3 is TGTGCCAGCAGTCCTCCAGGGGGAATGAACACTGAAGCTTTCTTT.

This chain links TRBV7-3 with TRBJ1-1, with D tentatively TRBD1 (6 bases). The germline CDR1 and CDR2 sequences are SGHTA and FQGTGA. Trimming took off 2 bases at V and 0 bases at J, with 10 bases between the two ends. CDR3 length equals 15 residues. Written as DNA, the CDR3 is TGTGCCAGCAGCTTAGGTGGGGGGCTGAACACTGAAGCTTTCTTT. Translated: CASSLGGGLNTEAFF.

This sequence joins TRBV12-5 and TRBJ2-3, with 7 bases lining up with TRBD2. This CDR3 comprises 16 residues. J was trimmed by 2 bases and V by 5 bases; bases with no gene match: 10. Germline loops: CDR1 LGHNT, CDR2 FRNRAP. The CDR3 DNA sequence: TGTGCTAGTGGTCCCTCCTCTAGCGGTTACACAGATACGCAGTATTTT. Residues: CASGPSSSGYTDTQYF.

V usage is TRBV28 and J usage is TRBJ1-5, with D unclear. Germline V gene sequence: CDR1 MDHEN, CDR2 SYDVKM. The V and J ends lost 1 base and 7 bases respectively, with 14 bases between them. This CDR3 is 15 amino acids long. CDR3 coding DNA: TGTGCCAGCAGTTTATCTTTGGGGTCGGGGCAGCCCCAGCATTTT. Its translation: CASSLSLGSGQPQHF.

The rearrangement uses TRBV5-6 and TRBJ2-2; possible D gene TRBD2, 6 bases. Trimming pared 0 bases from V and 5 bases from J, leaving 11 bases between. The CDR3 has 15 amino acids. The germline V gene has CDR1 SGHDT and CDR2 YYEEEE. The DNA of the CDR3 is TGTGCCAGCAGCTTGGGTCGGAGGGCTACCGGGGAGCTGTTTTTT. Protein sequence: CASSLGRRATGELFF.

This chain connects TRBV11-2 to TRBJ2-5; TRBD1 matches 8 bases. Germline loops: CDR1 SGHAT, CDR2 FQNNGV. Trimming cost V 4 bases and J 1 base; bases outside gene matches: 2. The CDR3 extends over 14 amino acids. CDR3 protein: CASSYGTGQETQYF. DNA of the CDR3: TGTGCCAGCAGCTATGGGACAGGCCAAGAGACCCAGTACTTC.

The CDR3, as DNA: TGTGCCATCACCAGAGGCACCGGGACAGGGCTCACTGAAGCTTTCTTT. Its protein product is CAITRGTGTGLTEAFF. The chain has TRBV10-3 and TRBJ1-1; 9 nucleotides line up with TRBD1. This CDR3 spans 16 amino acids. Germline V gene sequence: CDR1 ENHRY, CDR2 SYGVKD. The trim removed 7 bases at V and 4 bases at J, leaving 13 bases unmatched.

This chain connects TRBV7-9 to TRBJ2-1; perhaps TRBD2 as D (5 bases). The V gene lost 5 bases and the J gene lost 7 bases, with 24 bases spanning the gap. CDR3 length: 17 amino acids. Germline CDR1 and CDR2: SEHNR and FQNEAQ (reference sequence). CDR3: CASSPRGMSGPTNEQFF. CDR3 DNA: TGTGCCAGCAGCCCCCGAGGTATGAGCGGCCCAACTAATGAGCAGTTCTTC.

This chain uses TRBV7-6 with TRBJ2-2, with 7 bases matching TRBD1. The CDR3 has 12 amino acids. Trimming cost V 2 bases and J 15 bases; bases outside gene matches: 6. Germline values: CDR1 SGHVS, CDR2 FNYEAQ. The DNA of the CDR3 is TGTGCCAGCAGCTTAAGGGACAGTGTTTTGTTTTTT. This encodes CASSLRDSVLFF.

The rearrangement uses TRBV4-3 and TRBJ2-7; 8 bases align to TRBD2. This CDR3 is 18 amino acids long. CDR1 is LGHNA and CDR2 is YSLEER in the germline V gene. The junction had 11 bases not matched to a gene; V was cut back by 0 bases and J by 1 base. CDR3 amino acids: CASSQERWGLAGSYEQYF. The CDR3 region has the DNA TGCGCCAGCAGCCAAGAAAGGTGGGGGCTAGCGGGTTCCTACGAGCAGTACTTC.

V usage is TRBV6-6 and J usage is TRBJ2-7, with D possibly called TRBD1 or TRBD2 (5 bases each). This CDR3 is built from 12 residues. V gave up 2 bases and J gave up 6 bases, with 8 bases separating them. CDR1 and CDR2 from the germline V gene are MNHNY and SVGAGI (reference sequence). This chain's CDR3 is CASSYEGTEQYF. The CDR3 DNA follows: TGTGCCAGCAGTTACGAGGGGACCGAGCAGTACTTC.

The chain links TRBV5-6 to TRBJ2-1; TRBD1 might be the D (5 bases). In germline, CDR1 is SGHDT, CDR2 YYEEEE. CDR3 length equals 15 residues. The V end was cut by 2 bases, the J end by 6 bases, with 15 bases between. CDR3 residues: CASSFRVTASNEQFF. The DNA for the CDR3 is TGTGCCAGCAGCTTCAGGGTCACCGCGAGCAATGAGCAGTTCTTC.

The J gene is TRBJ2-6, the V gene TRBV28, with 8 bases that match TRBD2. In germline, CDR1 is MDHEN, CDR2 SYDVKM. This CDR3 is 18 amino acids long. V dropped 5 bases and J dropped 2; count of bases not matched to a gene: 11. DNA for the CDR3: TGTGCCAGCAGTCCCCCCGGGGGGGCGACAGCTGGGGCCAACGTCCTGACTTTC. The encoded protein is CASSPPGGATAGANVLTF.